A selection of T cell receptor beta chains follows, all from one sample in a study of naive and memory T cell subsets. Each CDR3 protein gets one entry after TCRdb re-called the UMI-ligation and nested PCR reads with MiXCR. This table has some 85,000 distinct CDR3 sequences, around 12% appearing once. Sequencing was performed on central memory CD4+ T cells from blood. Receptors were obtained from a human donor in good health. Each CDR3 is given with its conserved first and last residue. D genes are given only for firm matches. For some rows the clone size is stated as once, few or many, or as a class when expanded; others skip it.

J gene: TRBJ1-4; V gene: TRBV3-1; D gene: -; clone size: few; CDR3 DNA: TGTGCCAGCAGGGCCGGCGCCGGGAATGAAAAACTGTTTTTT; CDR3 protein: CASRAGAGNEKLFF
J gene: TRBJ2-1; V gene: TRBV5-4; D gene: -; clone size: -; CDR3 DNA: TGTGCCAGCAGCTTGGCCGGGAAAAGCTCCTACAATGAGCAGTTCTTC; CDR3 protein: CASSLAGKSSYNEQFF
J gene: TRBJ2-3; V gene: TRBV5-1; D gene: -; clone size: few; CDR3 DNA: TGCGCCAGCAGCTTGGGCAGAAACACAGATACGCAGTATTTT; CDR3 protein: CASSLGRNTDTQYF
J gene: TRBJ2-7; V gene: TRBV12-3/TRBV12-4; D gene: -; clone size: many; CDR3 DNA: TGTGCCAGCAGTTTTCGGGGTTTCGAGCAGTACTTC; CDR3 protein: CASSFRGFEQYF
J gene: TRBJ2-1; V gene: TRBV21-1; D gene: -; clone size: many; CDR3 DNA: TGTGCCAGCAGCAAATTCCCTAGCGGGAGGAACAATGAGCAGTTCTTC; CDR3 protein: CASSKFPSGRNNEQFF
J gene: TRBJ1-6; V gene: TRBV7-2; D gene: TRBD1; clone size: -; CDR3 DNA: TGTGCCAGCAGCTTACCCAGGGGGGCCAATTCACCCCTCCACTTT; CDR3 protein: CASSLPRGANSPLHF
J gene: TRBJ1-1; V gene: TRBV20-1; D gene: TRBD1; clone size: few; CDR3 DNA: TGCAGTGCAACTCCCCCCAGGGGGCTTCCTGAAGCTTTCTTT; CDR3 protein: CSATPPRGLPEAFF
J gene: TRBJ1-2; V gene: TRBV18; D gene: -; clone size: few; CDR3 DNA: TGTGCCAGCCCCTCGACGAAAGGGATCAAGGGCTACACCTTC; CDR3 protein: CASPSTKGIKGYTF
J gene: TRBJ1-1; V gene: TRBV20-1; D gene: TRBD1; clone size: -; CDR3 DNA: TGCAGTGCTAGAGAGGGACAGGGGATGAACACTGAAGCTTTCTTT; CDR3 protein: CSAREGQGMNTEAFF
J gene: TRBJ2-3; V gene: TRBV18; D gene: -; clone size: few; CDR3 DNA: TGTGCCAGCTCGCCCAGGGGAGATACGCAGTATTTT; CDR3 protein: CASSPRGDTQYF
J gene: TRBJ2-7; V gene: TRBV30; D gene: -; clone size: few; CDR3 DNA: TGTGCCTGTTCTGGGAAGAGCGGCAGGGGCCACGAGCAGTACTTC; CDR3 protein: CACSGKSGRGHEQYF
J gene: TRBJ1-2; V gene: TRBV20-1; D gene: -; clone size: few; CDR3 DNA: TGCAGTGCTAGAGATCGCCGGGGCGGTGGCTACACCTTC; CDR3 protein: CSARDRRGGGYTF
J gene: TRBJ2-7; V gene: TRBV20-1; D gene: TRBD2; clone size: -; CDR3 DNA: TGCAGTGCTAGAAACTTAGCGGGAGCCTACGAGCAGTACTTC; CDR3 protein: CSARNLAGAYEQYF
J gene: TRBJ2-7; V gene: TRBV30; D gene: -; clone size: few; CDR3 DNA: TGTGCCTGGAATCGCGCGGGTACCTACGAGCAGTACTTC; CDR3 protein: CAWNRAGTYEQYF
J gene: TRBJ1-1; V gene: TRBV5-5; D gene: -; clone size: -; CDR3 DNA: TGTGCCAGCAGCTTGGTTGGGGGGGGAGCTTTCTTT; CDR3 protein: CASSLVGGGAFF
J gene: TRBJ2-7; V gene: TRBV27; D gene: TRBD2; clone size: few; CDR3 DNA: TGTGCCAGCAGGGGGACTAGCGGGGCCCACGAGCAGTACTTC; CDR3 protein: CASRGTSGAHEQYF
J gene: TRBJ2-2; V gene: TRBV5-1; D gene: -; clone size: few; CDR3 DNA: TGCGCCAGCAGTGGGGCGGCGGCGAACACCGGGGAGCTGTTTTTT; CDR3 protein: CASSGAAANTGELFF
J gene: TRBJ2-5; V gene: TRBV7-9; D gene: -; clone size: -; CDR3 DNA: TGTGCCAGCAGTCGGGACACCTCAGGCGGAGAGACCCAGTACTTC; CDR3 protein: CASSRDTSGGETQYF
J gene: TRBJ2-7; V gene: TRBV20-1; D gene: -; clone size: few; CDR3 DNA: TGCAGTGCTAGCGTCCAAGCCCCGGAGGGGCAGTACTTC; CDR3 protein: CSASVQAPEGQYF
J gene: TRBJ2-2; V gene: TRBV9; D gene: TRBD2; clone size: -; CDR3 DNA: TGTGCCAGCACCACACTAGCGGGAGAGTACACCGGGGAGCTGTTTTTT; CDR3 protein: CASTTLAGEYTGELFF
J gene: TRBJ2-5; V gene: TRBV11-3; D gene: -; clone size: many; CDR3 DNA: TGTGCCAGCAGCTCGGGCCCGTACCAAGAGACCCAGTACTTC; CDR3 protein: CASSSGPYQETQYF
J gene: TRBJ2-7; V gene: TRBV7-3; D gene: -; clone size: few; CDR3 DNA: TGTGCCAGCAGCTTAAGCCCGGCGACCTACGAGCAGTACTTC; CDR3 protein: CASSLSPATYEQYF
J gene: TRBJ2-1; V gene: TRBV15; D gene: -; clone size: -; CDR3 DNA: TGTGCCACCAGCAGAACCGTCTACGATGAGCAGTTCTTC; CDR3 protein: CATSRTVYDEQFF
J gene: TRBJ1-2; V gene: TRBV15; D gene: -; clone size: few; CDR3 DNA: TGTGCCACCAGCAGAGATCATATGGAGGTCAAAGCTAACTATGGCTACACCTTC; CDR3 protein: CATSRDHMEVKANYGYTF
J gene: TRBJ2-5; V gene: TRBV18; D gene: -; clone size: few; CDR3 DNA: TGTGCCAGCTCACCCGAACAGGGAGGCAAGACCCAGTACTTC; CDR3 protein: CASSPEQGGKTQYF
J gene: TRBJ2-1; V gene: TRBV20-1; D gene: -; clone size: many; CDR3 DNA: TGCAGTGCTAGAGGGGACCGGGCACCCCGGTACAATGAGCAGTTCTTC; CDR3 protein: CSARGDRAPRYNEQFF
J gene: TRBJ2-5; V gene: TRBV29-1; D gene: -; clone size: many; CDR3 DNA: TGCAGCGCCCCAGGTCTATCGGGAGAGACCCAGTACTTC; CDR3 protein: CSAPGLSGETQYF
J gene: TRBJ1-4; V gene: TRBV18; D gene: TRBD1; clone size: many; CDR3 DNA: TGTGCCAGCTCACCGACAGGGGTTGGAGCTAATGAAAAACTGTTTTTT; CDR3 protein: CASSPTGVGANEKLFF
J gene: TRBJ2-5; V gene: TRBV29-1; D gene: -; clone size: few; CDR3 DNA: TGCAGCGTTGCTGAGGGTCGTGCGGAGACCCAGTACTTC; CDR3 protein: CSVAEGRAETQYF
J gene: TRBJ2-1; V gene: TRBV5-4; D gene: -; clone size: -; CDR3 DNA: TGTGCCAGCAGCTTCGGGACTCAACGCCCTAATGAGCAGTTCTTC; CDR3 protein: CASSFGTQRPNEQFF
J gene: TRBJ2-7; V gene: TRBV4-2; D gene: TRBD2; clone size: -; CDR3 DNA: TGTGCCAGCAGCCAGCAGACTAGCGGCTACTACGAGCAGTACTTC; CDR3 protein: CASSQQTSGYYEQYF
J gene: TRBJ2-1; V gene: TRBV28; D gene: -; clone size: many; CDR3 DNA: TGTGCCAGCAGTGGGAGTGGGAGGCCCGACAACAATGAGCAGTTCTTC; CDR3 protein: CASSGSGRPDNNEQFF
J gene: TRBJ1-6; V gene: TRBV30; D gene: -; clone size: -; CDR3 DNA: TGTGCCTGGGCCCCAGGACAGTATTCACCCCTCCACTTT; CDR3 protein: CAWAPGQYSPLHF
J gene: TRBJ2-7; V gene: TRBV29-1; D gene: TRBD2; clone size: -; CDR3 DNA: TGCAGCGTGGGGGGACTAGCGGGAGTCGAGCAGTACTTC; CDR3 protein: CSVGGLAGVEQYF
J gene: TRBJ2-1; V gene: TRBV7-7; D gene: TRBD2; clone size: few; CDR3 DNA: TGTGCCAGCAGCCAAGCGGGAGATCTCTCCAATGAGCAGTTCTTC; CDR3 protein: CASSQAGDLSNEQFF
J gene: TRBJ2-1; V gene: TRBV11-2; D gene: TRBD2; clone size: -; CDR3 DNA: TGTGCCAGCAGCCTGAAAATAGCGGGAGGTATCAATGAGCAGTTCTTC; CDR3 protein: CASSLKIAGGINEQFF
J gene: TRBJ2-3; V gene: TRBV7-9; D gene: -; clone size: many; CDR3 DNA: TGTGCCAGCAGCTCTCCGGTGCCAGATACGCAGTATTTT; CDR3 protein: CASSSPVPDTQYF